These T cell receptor beta chains were read from a single sample in a study of beta chain features in type 1 diabetes. Clones were sequenced by immunoSEQ multiplex PCR, and TCRdb holds only the in-frame ones, with some missing. There are roughly 350,000 clones in the sample; approximately 10% occur only once, and about 0.015% lies in the top ten. The sequenced material came from naive CD4+ T cells from blood. Source of these receptors: a woman in her thirties in good health. CDR3s include the opening cysteine and the closing phenylalanine or tryptophan.

v_call	cdr3_aa
TRBV6-5	CASRDRERYEQYF
TRBV2	CASSVAGSSNQPQHF
TRBV7-2	CASSLASGRYEQYF
TRBV28	CASSSWGLADSYEQYF
TRBV5-6	CASSFSLGGYTF
TRBV19	CASSSGQVEEQYF
TRBV10-3	CAISESEAYGYTF
TRBV21-1	CASSARLAGEQDTQYF
TRBV6-5	CASSLIASHGYTF
TRBV6-6	CATRLAGGLTGELFF
TRBV10-3	CAISESIQGLSFF
TRBV4-2	CASSQDFGQGTVGEQYF